This T cell receptor beta chain comes out of a study of vaccination and CD4 T cells after COVID-19. In the case of this clonotype: No antigen is known for it.

Germline V gene lookup returns CDR1 DFQATT and CDR2 SNEGSKA (reference sequence). V gave up 3 bases and J gave up 8 bases; unmatched junction bases: 6. The CDR3 has 12 residues. Cultured CD4+ T-cell DNA underwent Oncomine TCR Beta short-read sequencing. MiXCR, applied by TCRdb to the PCR reads, yields one record per CDR3 protein. The top ten clones hold more than 3% of a sample with 25,000 or so distinct CDR3 sequences, about 35% of them seen once. The time point is: late sampling 161 to 241 days after vaccination in three convalescent patients. Noted treatment: approximately nine-day PBMC culture with coronavirus spike peptide pools or control peptides (ViraFEST assay).

The TCR was taken from a human donor who had recovered from COVID-19. The sequenced sample was CD4+ T cells from blood, cultured in vitro, obtained about 7 months after SARS-CoV-2 vaccination. The J gene is TRBJ2-5, the V gene TRBV20-1; 7 bases line up with TRBD2. CDR3 loop: CSARGSGFTQYF. CDR3 in DNA: TGCAGTGCTAGGGGTAGCGGGTTTACCCAGTACTTC.